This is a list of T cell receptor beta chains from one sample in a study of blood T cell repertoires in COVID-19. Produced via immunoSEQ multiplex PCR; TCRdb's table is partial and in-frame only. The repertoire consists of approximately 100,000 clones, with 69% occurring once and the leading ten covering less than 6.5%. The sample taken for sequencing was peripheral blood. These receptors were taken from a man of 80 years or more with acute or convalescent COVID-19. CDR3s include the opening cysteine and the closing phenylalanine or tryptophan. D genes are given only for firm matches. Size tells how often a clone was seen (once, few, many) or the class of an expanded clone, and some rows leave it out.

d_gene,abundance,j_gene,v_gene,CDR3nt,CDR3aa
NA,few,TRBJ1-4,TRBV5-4,TGTGCCAGCAGCTTCGCGGGGGGCACTAATGAAAAACTGTTTTTT,CASSFAGGTNEKLFF
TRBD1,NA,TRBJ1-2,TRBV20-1,TGCAGTGCTAGTCTACAGGGGTATGGCTACACCTTC,CSASLQGYGYTF
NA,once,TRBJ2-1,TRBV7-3,TGTGCCAGCAGCTTTTCCAGGGGAAACAATGAGCAGTTCTTC,CASSFSRGNNEQFF
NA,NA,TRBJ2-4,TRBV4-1,TGCGCCAGCAAGGGCGGGACAAACATTCAGTACTTC,CASKGGTNIQYF
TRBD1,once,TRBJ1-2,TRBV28,TGTGCCAGCAGTCTCCAGGGGGCGGGTGACTATGGCTACACCTTC,CASSLQGAGDYGYTF
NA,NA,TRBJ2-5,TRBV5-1,TGCGCCAGCAGCTACGGGACTCTACAAGAGACCCAGTACTTC,CASSYGTLQETQYF
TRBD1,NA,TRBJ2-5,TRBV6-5,TGTGCCAGCGGGTCGTCGACAGGGGGCGGGGAGACCCAGTACTTC,CASGSSTGGGETQYF
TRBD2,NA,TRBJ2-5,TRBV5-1,TGCGCCAGCAGCTCTAAACTAGCGGGAGGGCCGGAGACCCAGTACTTC,CASSSKLAGGPETQYF
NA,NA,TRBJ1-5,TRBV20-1,TGCAGTGCAGGGGTCGGTCAGCCCCAGCATTTT,CSAGVGQPQHF
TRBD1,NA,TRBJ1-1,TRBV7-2,TGTGCCAGCAGGAACACAGGGGAAATGGCTGAAGCTTTCTTT,CASRNTGEMAEAFF
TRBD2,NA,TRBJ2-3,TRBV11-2,TGTGCCAGCAGCTTAGAGGTTAGCGGGAGTGGTACGCAGTATTTT,CASSLEVSGSGTQYF
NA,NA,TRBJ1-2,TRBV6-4,TGTGCCAGCAGTGACTCAGGGGGAGGCTACACCTTC,CASSDSGGGYTF
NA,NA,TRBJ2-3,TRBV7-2,TGTGCCAGCAGCTTTGGGGGGACGACAGATACGCAGTATTTT,CASSFGGTTDTQYF
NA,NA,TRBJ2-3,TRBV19,TGTGCCAGTAGTATAGGGGGTTGGGGGCACGATCCCGATACGCAGTATTTT,CASSIGGWGHDPDTQYF
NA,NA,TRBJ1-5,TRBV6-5,TGTGCCAGCCAGACAGGTCTTCGTCAGCCCCAGCATTTT,CASQTGLRQPQHF
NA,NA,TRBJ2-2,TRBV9,TGTGCCAGCAGCGTGAGCGCCTCGAACACCGGGGAGCTGTTTTTT,CASSVSASNTGELFF
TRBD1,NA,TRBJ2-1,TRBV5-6,TGTGCCAGCAGCTTGACCGGGACAGGGGGCGGGAATGAGCAGTTCTTC,CASSLTGTGGGNEQFF
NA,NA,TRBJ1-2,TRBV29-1,TGCAGCGGGGGGGAGGACTATGGCTACACCTTC,CSGGEDYGYTF
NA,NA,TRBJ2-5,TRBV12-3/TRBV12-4,TGTGCCAGCACTCAGAGGGGGCAAGAGACCCAGTACTTC,CASTQRGQETQYF
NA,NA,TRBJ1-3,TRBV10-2,TGCGCCAGCCGGGGGAATCGAAACACCATATATTTT,CASRGNRNTIYF
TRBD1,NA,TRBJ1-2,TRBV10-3,TGTGCCATCAGCCCCGGGACAGGGGCGGTAAACTATGGCTACACCTTC,CAISPGTGAVNYGYTF
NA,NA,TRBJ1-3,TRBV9,TGTGCCAGCAGCGGGGGAGTTTACGACTCTGGAAACACCATATATTTT,CASSGGVYDSGNTIYF
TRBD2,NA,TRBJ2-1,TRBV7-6,TGTGCCAGCAGCCTCACTAGCGGGAGTTTTAATGAGCAGTTCTTC,CASSLTSGSFNEQFF
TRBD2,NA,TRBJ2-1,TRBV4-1,TGCGCCAGCAGCCGCGGGCTGGGACTAGCGAGGAATGAGCAGTTCTTC,CASSRGLGLARNEQFF
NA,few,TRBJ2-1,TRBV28,TGTGCCAGCAGCCTCTGGGGGGAGGGGGAGGAGCAGTTCTTC,CASSLWGEGEEQFF
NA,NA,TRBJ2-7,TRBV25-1,TGTGCCAGCAGAGCTGAAACAGGGCGCTCCTACGAGCAGTACTTC,CASRAETGRSYEQYF
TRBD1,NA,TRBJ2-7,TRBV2,TGTGCCAGCAGTCGTGGGACAGGGGAATACGAGCAGTACTTC,CASSRGTGEYEQYF
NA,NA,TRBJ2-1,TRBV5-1,TGCGCCAGCAGCTTGGCATCCTACAATGAGCAGTTCTTC,CASSLASYNEQFF
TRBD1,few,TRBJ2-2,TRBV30,TGTGGTGGGACAGGGGGTATCGGGGAGCTGTTTTTT,CGGTGGIGELFF
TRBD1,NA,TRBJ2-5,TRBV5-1,TGCGCCAGCAGCCCGGGACAGTGGGAGACCCAGTACTTC,CASSPGQWETQYF
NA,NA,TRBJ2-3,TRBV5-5,TGTGCCAGCAGCTTCGCGGATACGCAGTATTTT,CASSFADTQYF
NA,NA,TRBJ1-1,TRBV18,TGTGCCAGCTCACAAGCCCAGGGTTCCCCTGAAGCTTTCTTT,CASSQAQGSPEAFF
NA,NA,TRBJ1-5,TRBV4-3,TGCGCCAGCAGCCAAGTTCCCGCAGGGGTCGGTCAGCCCCAGCATTTT,CASSQVPAGVGQPQHF
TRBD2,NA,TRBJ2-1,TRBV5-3,TGTGCCGGAACCAGGACTAGCTCCTACAATGAGCAGTTCTTC,CAGTRTSSYNEQFF
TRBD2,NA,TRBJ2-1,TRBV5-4,TGTGCCAGCACAACCCGGACTAGCGGGAGGAGTAATGAGCAGTTCTTC,CASTTRTSGRSNEQFF
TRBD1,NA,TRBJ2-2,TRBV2,TGTGCCAGCCTGATGGGACAGGGAAACACCGGGGAGCTGTTTTTT,CASLMGQGNTGELFF
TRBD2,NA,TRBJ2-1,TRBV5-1,TGCGCCAGCAGCTTGGACCAGGCGGGGGTGGATGAGCAGTTCTTC,CASSLDQAGVDEQFF
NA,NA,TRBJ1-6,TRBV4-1,TGCGCCAGCAGCTACACAGGGTACGGATCACCCCTCCACTTT,CASSYTGYGSPLHF
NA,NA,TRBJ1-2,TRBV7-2,TGTGCCAGCAGCTTAACGGGGAGGGGAGACTATGGCTACACCTTC,CASSLTGRGDYGYTF
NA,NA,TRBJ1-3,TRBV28,TGTGCCAGCAGTTTGGAGACAGCCTTCTCTGGAAACACCATATATTTT,CASSLETAFSGNTIYF
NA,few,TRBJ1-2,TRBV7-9,TGTGCCAGCAGCCCCCCGACAGACTATGGCTACACCTTC,CASSPPTDYGYTF
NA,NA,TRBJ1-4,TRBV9,TGTGCCAGCAGCGCGAACTACGGAACTAATGAAAAACTGTTTTTT,CASSANYGTNEKLFF
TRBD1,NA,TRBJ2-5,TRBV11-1,TGTGCCAGCAGCCTCCGGGACAGGGTGAGAGAGACCCAGTACTTC,CASSLRDRVRETQYF
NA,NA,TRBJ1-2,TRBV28,TGTGCCAGCAGTTTAATCGGAGGGTCGGGGCGCAATGGCTACACCTTC,CASSLIGGSGRNGYTF
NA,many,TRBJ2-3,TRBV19,TGTGCCAGTAGCCCAGGGACTCAGTGGGCCACAGATACGCAGTATTTT,CASSPGTQWATDTQYF
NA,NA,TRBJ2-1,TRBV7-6,TGTGCCAGCAGCTTAGCACAGGGATCCTACAATGAGCAGTTCTTC,CASSLAQGSYNEQFF
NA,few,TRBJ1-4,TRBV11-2,TGTGCCAGCAGCTTAGGTAACAGTGCAACTAATGAAAAACTGTTTTTT,CASSLGNSATNEKLFF